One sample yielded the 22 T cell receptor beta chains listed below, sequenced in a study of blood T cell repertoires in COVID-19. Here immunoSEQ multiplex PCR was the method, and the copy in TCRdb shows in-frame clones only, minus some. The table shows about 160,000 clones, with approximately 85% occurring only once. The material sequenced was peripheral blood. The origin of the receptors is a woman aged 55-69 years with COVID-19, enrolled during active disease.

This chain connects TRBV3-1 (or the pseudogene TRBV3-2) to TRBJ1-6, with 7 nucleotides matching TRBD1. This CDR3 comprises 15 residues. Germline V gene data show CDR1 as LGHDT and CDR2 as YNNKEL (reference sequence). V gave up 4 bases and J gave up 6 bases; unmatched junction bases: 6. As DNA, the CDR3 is TGTGCCAGCAGCCCCAGGGGGGCTCCTAATTCACCCCTCCACTTT. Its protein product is CASSPRGAPNSPLHF.

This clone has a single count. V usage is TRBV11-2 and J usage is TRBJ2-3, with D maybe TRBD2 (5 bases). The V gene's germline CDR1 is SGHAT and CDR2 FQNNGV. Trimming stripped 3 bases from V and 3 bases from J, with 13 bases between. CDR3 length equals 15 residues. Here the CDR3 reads CASSLPLLGTDTQYF. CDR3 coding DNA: TGTGCCAGCAGCTTGCCCCTACTAGGAACAGATACGCAGTATTTT.

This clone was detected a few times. CDR3 nucleotides: TGTGCCAGCAGCTTACAGGGGTGGGAAAAACTGTTTTTT. Its protein product is CASSLQGWEKLFF. This chain joins TRBV7-9 and TRBJ1-4; a possible D gene is TRBD1 (6 bases). The CDR3 covers 13 residues. Germline V lookup: CDR1 SEHNR, CDR2 FQNEAQ (reference sequence). With 2 bases removed from V and 8 bases from J, the gap between germline ends came to 9 bases.

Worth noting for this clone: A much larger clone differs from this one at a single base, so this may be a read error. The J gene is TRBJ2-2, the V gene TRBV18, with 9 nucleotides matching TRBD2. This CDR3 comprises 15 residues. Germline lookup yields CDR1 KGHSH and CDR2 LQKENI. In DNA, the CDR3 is TGTGCCAGCTCACCCCTAGCGGGGAACACCGAGGAGCTGTTTTTT. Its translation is CASSPLAGNTEELFF.

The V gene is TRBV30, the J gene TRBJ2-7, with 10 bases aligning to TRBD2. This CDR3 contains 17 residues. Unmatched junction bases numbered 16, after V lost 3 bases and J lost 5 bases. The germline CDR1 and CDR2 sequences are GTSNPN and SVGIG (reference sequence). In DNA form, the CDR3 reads TGTGCCTGGAGGGACCGGCTAGCGGGAGTCTCTGATGACGAGCAGTACTTC. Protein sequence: CAWRDRLAGVSDDEQYF.

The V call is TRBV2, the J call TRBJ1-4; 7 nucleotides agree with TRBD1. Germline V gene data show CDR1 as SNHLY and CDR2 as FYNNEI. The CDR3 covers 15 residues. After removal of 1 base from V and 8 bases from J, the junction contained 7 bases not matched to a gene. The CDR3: CASSEGRGRGEKLFF. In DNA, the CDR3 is TGTGCCAGCAGTGAAGGAAGGGGGCGAGGCGAAAAACTGTTTTTT. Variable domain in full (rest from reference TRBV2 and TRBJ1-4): EPEVTQTPSHQVTQMGQEVILRCVPISNHLYFYWYRQILGQKVEFLVSFYNNEISEKSEIFDDQFSVERPDGSNFTLKIRSTKLEDSAMYFCASSEGRGRGEKLFFGSGTQLSVL.

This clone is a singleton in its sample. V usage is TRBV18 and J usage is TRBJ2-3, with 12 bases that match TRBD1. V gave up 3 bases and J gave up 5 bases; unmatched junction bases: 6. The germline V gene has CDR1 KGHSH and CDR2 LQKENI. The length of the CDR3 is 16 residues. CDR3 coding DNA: TGTGCCAGCTCACCCTTGGGGACAGGGGGCTTAGATACGCAGTATTTT. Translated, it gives CASSPLGTGGLDTQYF.

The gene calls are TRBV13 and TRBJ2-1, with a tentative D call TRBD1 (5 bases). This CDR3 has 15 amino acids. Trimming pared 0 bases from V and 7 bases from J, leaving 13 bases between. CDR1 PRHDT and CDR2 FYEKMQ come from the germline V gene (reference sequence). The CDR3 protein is CASSLGWGWPNEQFF. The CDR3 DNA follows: TGTGCCAGCAGCTTAGGATGGGGCTGGCCAAATGAGCAGTTCTTC.

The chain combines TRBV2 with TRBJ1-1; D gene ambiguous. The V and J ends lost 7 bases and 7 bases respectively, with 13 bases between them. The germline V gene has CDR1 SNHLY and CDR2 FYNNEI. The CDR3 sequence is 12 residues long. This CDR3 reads CASIDRVNEAFF. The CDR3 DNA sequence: TGTGCCAGCATTGATCGGGTAAATGAAGCTTTCTTT.

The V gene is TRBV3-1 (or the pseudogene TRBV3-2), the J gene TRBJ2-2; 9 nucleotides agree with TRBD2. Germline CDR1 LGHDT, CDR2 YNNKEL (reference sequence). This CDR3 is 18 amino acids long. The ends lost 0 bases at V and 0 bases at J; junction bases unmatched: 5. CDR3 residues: CASSQDRRGGPNTGELFF. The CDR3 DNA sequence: TGTGCCAGCAGCCAAGATCGGCGGGGGGGTCCGAACACCGGGGAGCTGTTTTTT.

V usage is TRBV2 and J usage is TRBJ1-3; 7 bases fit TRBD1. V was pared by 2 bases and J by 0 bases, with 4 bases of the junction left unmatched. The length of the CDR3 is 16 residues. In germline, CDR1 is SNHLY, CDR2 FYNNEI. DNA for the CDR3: TGTGCCAGCAGTGAATGGACAGGCATCTCTGGAAACACCATATATTTT. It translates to CASSEWTGISGNTIYF.

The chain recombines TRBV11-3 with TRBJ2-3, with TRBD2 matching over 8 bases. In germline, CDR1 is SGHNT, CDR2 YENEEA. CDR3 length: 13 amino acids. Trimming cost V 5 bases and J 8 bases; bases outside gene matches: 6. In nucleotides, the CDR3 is TGTGCCAGCAGCCCCGTCCGGGGGGGTACGCAGTATTTT. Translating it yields CASSPVRGGTQYF. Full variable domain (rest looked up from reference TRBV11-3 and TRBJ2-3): EAGVVQSPRYKIIEKKQPVAFWCNPISGHNTLYWYLQNLGQGPELLIRYENEEAVDDSQLPKDRFSAERLKGVDSTLKIQPAELGDSAVYLCASSPVRGGTQYFGPGTRLTVL.

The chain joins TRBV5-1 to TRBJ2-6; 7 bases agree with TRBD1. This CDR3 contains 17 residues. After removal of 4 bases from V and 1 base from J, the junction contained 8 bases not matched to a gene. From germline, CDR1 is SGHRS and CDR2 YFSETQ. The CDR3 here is CASSLMTGRSGANVLTF. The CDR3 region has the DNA TGCGCCAGCAGCCTAATGACAGGGCGGTCTGGGGCCAACGTCCTGACTTTC.

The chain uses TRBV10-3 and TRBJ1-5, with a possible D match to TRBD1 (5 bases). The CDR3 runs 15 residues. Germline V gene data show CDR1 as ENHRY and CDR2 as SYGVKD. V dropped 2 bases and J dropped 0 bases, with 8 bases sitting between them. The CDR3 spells CAISEGDYSNQPQHF. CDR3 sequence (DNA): TGTGCCATCAGTGAGGGGGACTATAGCAATCAGCCCCAGCATTTT.

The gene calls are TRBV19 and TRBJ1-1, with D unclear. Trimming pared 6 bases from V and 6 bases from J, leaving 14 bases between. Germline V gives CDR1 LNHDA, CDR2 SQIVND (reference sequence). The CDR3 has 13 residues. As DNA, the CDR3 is TGTGCCAGTAGCTTTTGGCAGAATTCTGAAGCTTTCTTT. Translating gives CASSFWQNSEAFF.

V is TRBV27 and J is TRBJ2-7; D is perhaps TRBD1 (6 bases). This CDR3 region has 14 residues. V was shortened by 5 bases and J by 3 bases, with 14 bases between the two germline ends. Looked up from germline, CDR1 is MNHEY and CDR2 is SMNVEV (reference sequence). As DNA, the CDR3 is TGTGCCAGCAGTGGGGTAAGGGGGAGCTACGAGCAGTACTTC. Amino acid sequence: CASSGVRGSYEQYF.

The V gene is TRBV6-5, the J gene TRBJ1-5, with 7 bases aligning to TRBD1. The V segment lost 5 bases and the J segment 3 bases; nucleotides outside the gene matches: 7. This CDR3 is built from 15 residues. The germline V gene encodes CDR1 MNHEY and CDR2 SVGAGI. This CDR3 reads CASSPGTALNQPQHF. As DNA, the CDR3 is TGTGCCAGCAGTCCCGGGACAGCCCTCAATCAGCCCCAGCATTTT.

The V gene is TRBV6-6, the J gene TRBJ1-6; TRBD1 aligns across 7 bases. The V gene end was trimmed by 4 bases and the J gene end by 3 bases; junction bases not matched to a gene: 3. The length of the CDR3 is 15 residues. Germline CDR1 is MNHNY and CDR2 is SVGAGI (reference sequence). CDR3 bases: TGTGCCAGCAGTTCCCGGGACAGCTATAATTCACCCCTCCACTTT. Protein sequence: CASSSRDSYNSPLHF.

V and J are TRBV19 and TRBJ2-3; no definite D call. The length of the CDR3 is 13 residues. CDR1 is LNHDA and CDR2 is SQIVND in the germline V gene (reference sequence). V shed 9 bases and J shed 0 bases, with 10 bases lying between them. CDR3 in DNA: TGTGCCAGCCGCGGATATAGCACAGATACGCAGTATTTT. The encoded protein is CASRGYSTDTQYF. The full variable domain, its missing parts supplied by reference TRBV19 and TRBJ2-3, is DGGITQSPKYLFRKEGQNVTLSCEQNLNHDAMYWYRQDPGQGLRLIYYSQIVNDFQKGDIAEGYSVSREKKESFPLTVTSAQKNPTAFYLCASRGYSTDTQYFGPGTRLTVL.

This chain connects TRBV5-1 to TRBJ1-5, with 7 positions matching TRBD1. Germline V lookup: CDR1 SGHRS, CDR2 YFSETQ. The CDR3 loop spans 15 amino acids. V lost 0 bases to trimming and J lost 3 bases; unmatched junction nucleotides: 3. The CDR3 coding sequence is TGCGCCAGCAGCTTGGACGGGACAGCCAATCAGCCCCAGCATTTT. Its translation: CASSLDGTANQPQHF.

This CDR3 reads CASSSWAGQGRSSYNSPLHF. The DNA for the CDR3 is TGTGCCAGCAGCTCATGGGCTGGACAGGGACGGAGCTCCTATAATTCACCCCTCCACTTT. The rearrangement uses TRBV11-3 and TRBJ1-6, with 8 bases matching TRBD1. Trimming removed 4 bases from V and 0 bases from J; junction bases left unmatched: 14. Germline V gene sequence: CDR1 SGHNT, CDR2 YENEEA. The CDR3 extends over 20 amino acids.

The DNA of the CDR3 is TGTGCCACCAGCAGAGATCGGGGAAAGCAAGAGACCCAGTACTTC. Its protein is CATSRDRGKQETQYF. The chain recombines TRBV15 with TRBJ2-5; perhaps TRBD2 as D (5 bases). V was clipped by 0 bases and J by 2 bases, with 10 bases between them. The CDR3 has 15 amino acids. CDR1 LNHNV and CDR2 YYDKDF come from the germline V gene (reference sequence).